The rows below give T cell receptor beta chains drawn from one sample of a study of blood T cell repertoires in COVID-19. TCRdb's table, derived via immunoSEQ multiplex PCR, lists solely in-frame clones and lacks some. The table includes a few hundred thousand clones, around 90% detected once. Sequenced material: PBMCs or T cells enriched from blood (not recorded which). The receptors derive from a man aged 25 to 40 who had been exposed to COVID-19. CDR3s include the opening cysteine and the closing phenylalanine or tryptophan. The order of the fields is clone size, V gene, J gene, D gene, CDR3 protein, CDR3 DNA. A D gene is named only where the DNA matches it firmly. Only part of the rows carry a size: once, few, many, or a class if the clone is expanded.

clone size: NA; V gene: TRBV10-3; J gene: TRBJ2-1; D gene: NA; CDR3 protein: CAIREELREYNEQFF; CDR3 DNA: TGTGCCATCAGAGAAGAGCTCCGGGAATACAATGAGCAGTTCTTC
clone size: NA; V gene: TRBV11-1; J gene: TRBJ2-1; D gene: TRBD2; CDR3 protein: CASSHRGGAPNEQFF; CDR3 DNA: TGTGCCAGCAGTCACCGCGGGGGGGCCCCCAATGAGCAGTTCTTC
clone size: NA; V gene: TRBV7-2; J gene: TRBJ2-3; D gene: TRBD2; CDR3 protein: CASSPLAGGLNTQYF; CDR3 DNA: TGTGCCAGCAGCCCGCTAGCGGGGGGCCTAAATACGCAGTATTTT
clone size: NA; V gene: TRBV6-4; J gene: TRBJ1-5; D gene: NA; CDR3 protein: CASSVEEGQPQHF; CDR3 DNA: TGTGCCAGCAGCGTCGAAGAGGGTCAGCCCCAGCATTTT
clone size: NA; V gene: TRBV5-1; J gene: TRBJ1-3; D gene: TRBD1; CDR3 protein: CASSEYRGVGNTIYF; CDR3 DNA: TGCGCCAGCAGCGAATACAGGGGGGTTGGAAACACCATATATTTT
clone size: NA; V gene: TRBV4-2; J gene: TRBJ2-3; D gene: TRBD2; CDR3 protein: CASSQTRGVDTQYF; CDR3 DNA: TGTGCCAGCAGCCAAACGCGGGGGGTGGATACGCAGTATTTT
clone size: NA; V gene: TRBV25-1; J gene: TRBJ1-4; D gene: NA; CDR3 protein: CASSRDLRNEKLFF; CDR3 DNA: TGTGCCAGCAGCCGGGACTTACGAAATGAAAAACTGTTTTTT
clone size: NA; V gene: TRBV11-2; J gene: TRBJ2-5; D gene: NA; CDR3 protein: CASSLVLEYETQYF; CDR3 DNA: TGTGCCAGCAGCTTAGTGCTAGAGTATGAGACCCAGTACTTC
clone size: NA; V gene: TRBV4-1; J gene: TRBJ1-2; D gene: NA; CDR3 protein: CASSQAGGRYGYTF; CDR3 DNA: TGCGCCAGCAGCCAGGCCGGAGGGAGATATGGCTACACCTTC
clone size: NA; V gene: TRBV4-1; J gene: TRBJ2-3; D gene: TRBD2; CDR3 protein: CASSQADSGGTSTDTQYF; CDR3 DNA: TGCGCCAGCAGCCAAGCTGATAGCGGGGGGACTAGCACAGATACGCAGTATTTT
clone size: once; V gene: TRBV11-2; J gene: TRBJ2-3; D gene: TRBD2; CDR3 protein: CASSLTSGGGTDTQYF; CDR3 DNA: TGTGCCAGCAGCTTGACTAGCGGGGGAGGGACAGATACGCAGTATTTT
clone size: NA; V gene: TRBV3-1/TRBV3-2; J gene: TRBJ2-7; D gene: NA; CDR3 protein: CASSPGAAAYDEQYF; CDR3 DNA: TGTGCCAGCAGCCCAGGGGCAGCAGCTTATGACGAGCAGTACTTC
clone size: NA; V gene: TRBV5-1; J gene: TRBJ1-1; D gene: TRBD1; CDR3 protein: CASSLADRGPRPYGEAFF; CDR3 DNA: TGCGCCAGCAGCTTGGCGGACAGGGGGCCCCGTCCATACGGTGAAGCTTTCTTT
clone size: NA; V gene: TRBV9; J gene: TRBJ2-5; D gene: TRBD2; CDR3 protein: CASSARLAGGPETQYF; CDR3 DNA: TGTGCCAGCAGCGCAAGACTAGCGGGGGGGCCGGAGACCCAGTACTTC
clone size: NA; V gene: TRBV4-2; J gene: TRBJ1-6; D gene: NA; CDR3 protein: CASSQTGRGDNSPLHF; CDR3 DNA: TGTGCCAGCAGCCAAACAGGGAGAGGCGATAATTCACCCCTCCACTTT
clone size: NA; V gene: TRBV7-2; J gene: TRBJ2-3; D gene: TRBD2; CDR3 protein: CASSFGAGGSDTQYF; CDR3 DNA: TGTGCCAGCAGCTTTGGAGCGGGGGGGTCAGATACGCAGTATTTT
clone size: NA; V gene: TRBV5-4; J gene: TRBJ2-2; D gene: TRBD2; CDR3 protein: CASSRLAGNSYTGELFF; CDR3 DNA: TGTGCCAGCAGCCGACTAGCGGGGAACTCCTACACCGGGGAGCTGTTTTTT
clone size: NA; V gene: TRBV10-3; J gene: TRBJ1-2; D gene: TRBD1; CDR3 protein: CAISKRQGNYGYTF; CDR3 DNA: TGTGCCATCAGTAAACGACAGGGGAACTATGGCTACACCTTC
clone size: NA; V gene: TRBV19; J gene: TRBJ2-7; D gene: NA; CDR3 protein: CASSIATAYEQYF; CDR3 DNA: TGTGCCAGTAGTATAGCAACGGCCTACGAGCAGTACTTC
clone size: NA; V gene: TRBV7-3; J gene: TRBJ2-7; D gene: TRBD1; CDR3 protein: CAVTGDYEQYF; CDR3 DNA: TGTGCCGTCACAGGGGACTACGAGCAGTACTTC
clone size: NA; V gene: TRBV5-1; J gene: TRBJ1-1; D gene: TRBD1; CDR3 protein: CASSAGQGGDTEAFF; CDR3 DNA: TGCGCCAGCAGCGCCGGACAGGGGGGAGACACTGAAGCTTTCTTT
clone size: NA; V gene: TRBV3-1/TRBV3-2; J gene: TRBJ1-3; D gene: TRBD1; CDR3 protein: CASRSGQGGNTIYF; CDR3 DNA: TGTGCCAGCCGAAGTGGACAGGGGGGAAACACCATATATTTT
clone size: NA; V gene: TRBV5-5; J gene: TRBJ2-7; D gene: NA; CDR3 protein: CASSFQGNEQYF; CDR3 DNA: TGTGCCAGCAGCTTTCAGGGAAACGAGCAGTACTTC
clone size: NA; V gene: TRBV29-1; J gene: TRBJ2-1; D gene: TRBD1; CDR3 protein: CSVYRGSYNEQFF; CDR3 DNA: TGCAGCGTTTACAGGGGTTCCTACAATGAGCAGTTCTTC
clone size: NA; V gene: TRBV5-1; J gene: TRBJ1-3; D gene: TRBD1; CDR3 protein: CASSAIPQGVIGNTIYF; CDR3 DNA: TGCGCCAGCAGCGCCATACCACAGGGGGTCATTGGAAACACCATATATTTT
clone size: NA; V gene: TRBV13; J gene: TRBJ1-6; D gene: TRBD1; CDR3 protein: CASSLRIPGQGSPLHF; CDR3 DNA: TGTGCCAGCAGCCTCCGGATCCCGGGACAGGGGTCACCCCTCCACTTT
clone size: NA; V gene: TRBV7-9; J gene: TRBJ1-6; D gene: NA; CDR3 protein: CASSFEQENSPLHF; CDR3 DNA: TGTGCCAGCAGCTTTGAACAGGAAAATTCACCCCTCCACTTT
clone size: NA; V gene: TRBV9; J gene: TRBJ1-2; D gene: TRBD1; CDR3 protein: CASSGAPPRWDRSPRNYGYTF; CDR3 DNA: TGTGCCAGCAGCGGCGCACCCCCTAGGTGGGACAGAAGCCCGAGGAACTATGGCTACACCTTC
clone size: NA; V gene: TRBV4-1; J gene: TRBJ1-5; D gene: TRBD1; CDR3 protein: CASSQGRGPGQPQHF; CDR3 DNA: TGCGCCAGCAGCCAAGGCAGGGGGCCTGGGCAGCCCCAGCATTTT
clone size: NA; V gene: TRBV9; J gene: TRBJ1-6; D gene: NA; CDR3 protein: CASSLLPDVEGPNSPLHF; CDR3 DNA: TGTGCCAGCAGCCTTCTTCCGGACGTAGAGGGCCCAAATTCACCCCTCCACTTT
clone size: NA; V gene: TRBV18; J gene: TRBJ2-2; D gene: NA; CDR3 protein: CASSPQGWTGELFF; CDR3 DNA: TGTGCCAGCTCACCACAGGGGTGGACCGGGGAGCTGTTTTTT
clone size: NA; V gene: TRBV5-1; J gene: TRBJ1-2; D gene: NA; CDR3 protein: CASSPNRDPVNGYTF; CDR3 DNA: TGCGCCAGCAGCCCTAACAGGGACCCAGTAAATGGCTACACCTTC
clone size: NA; V gene: TRBV3-1/TRBV3-2; J gene: TRBJ2-1; D gene: TRBD2; CDR3 protein: CASSQSSGGVRREQFF; CDR3 DNA: TGTGCCAGCAGCCAATCTAGCGGGGGGGTCCGTAGGGAGCAGTTCTTC
clone size: NA; V gene: TRBV5-1; J gene: TRBJ1-2; D gene: TRBD1; CDR3 protein: CASSLAPGQGPSNYGYTF; CDR3 DNA: TGCGCCAGCAGCTTGGCCCCGGGACAGGGGCCCTCTAACTATGGCTACACCTTC
clone size: NA; V gene: TRBV21-1; J gene: TRBJ1-5; D gene: NA; CDR3 protein: CASSKALWGLPYSNQPQHF; CDR3 DNA: TGTGCCAGCAGCAAAGCGCTATGGGGACTACCTTATAGCAATCAGCCCCAGCATTTT
clone size: once; V gene: TRBV5-5; J gene: TRBJ2-2; D gene: NA; CDR3 protein: CASSWGGPTGELFF; CDR3 DNA: TGTGCCAGCAGTTGGGGGGGGCCAACCGGGGAGCTGTTTTTT
clone size: NA; V gene: TRBV4-1; J gene: TRBJ2-1; D gene: NA; CDR3 protein: CASSQDTGPPPNEQFF; CDR3 DNA: TGCGCCAGCAGCCAAGATACAGGACCTCCCCCCAATGAGCAGTTCTTC
clone size: NA; V gene: TRBV4-2; J gene: TRBJ2-4; D gene: TRBD1; CDR3 protein: CASSPRDSLAKNIQYF; CDR3 DNA: TGTGCCAGCAGCCCTCGGGACAGCCTAGCCAAAAACATTCAGTACTTC
clone size: NA; V gene: TRBV14; J gene: TRBJ2-7; D gene: TRBD1; CDR3 protein: CASSPLPTGVYEQYF; CDR3 DNA: TGTGCCAGCAGCCCGCTACCGACAGGGGTCTACGAGCAGTACTTC
clone size: NA; V gene: TRBV19; J gene: TRBJ1-2; D gene: NA; CDR3 protein: CASSIMGARVDGYTF; CDR3 DNA: TGTGCCAGTAGTATAATGGGGGCGCGGGTTGATGGCTACACCTTC
clone size: NA; V gene: TRBV2; J gene: TRBJ2-7; D gene: TRBD1; CDR3 protein: CASLRDRGLEQYF; CDR3 DNA: TGTGCCAGCCTCCGGGACAGGGGACTCGAGCAGTACTTC
clone size: NA; V gene: TRBV5-1; J gene: TRBJ1-6; D gene: TRBD1; CDR3 protein: CASKLEGATNSPLHF; CDR3 DNA: TGCGCCAGCAAACTGGAGGGGGCGACTAATTCACCCCTCCACTTT
clone size: once; V gene: TRBV5-1; J gene: TRBJ1-4; D gene: TRBD1; CDR3 protein: CASSFAGGEKLFF; CDR3 DNA: TGCGCCAGCAGCTTTGCAGGGGGGGAAAAACTGTTTTTT
clone size: NA; V gene: TRBV5-1; J gene: TRBJ1-1; D gene: NA; CDR3 protein: CASSPEMNTEAFF; CDR3 DNA: TGCGCCAGCAGCCCCGAGATGAACACTGAAGCTTTCTTT
clone size: NA; V gene: TRBV9; J gene: TRBJ1-2; D gene: NA; CDR3 protein: CASSVAAASHGYTF; CDR3 DNA: TGTGCCAGCAGCGTAGCTGCGGCCTCCCATGGCTACACCTTC
clone size: NA; V gene: TRBV5-5; J gene: TRBJ2-3; D gene: TRBD2; CDR3 protein: CASGKAGDLLSTDTQYF; CDR3 DNA: TGTGCCAGCGGAAAAGCGGGAGATCTCCTTAGCACAGATACGCAGTATTTT
clone size: once; V gene: TRBV6-5; J gene: TRBJ1-2; D gene: NA; CDR3 protein: CASRSGQGYTF; CDR3 DNA: TGTGCCAGCAGGTCAGGACAGGGCTACACCTTC
clone size: NA; V gene: TRBV14; J gene: TRBJ1-3; D gene: NA; CDR3 protein: CASSHPGAGNTIYF; CDR3 DNA: TGTGCCAGCAGCCATCCAGGGGCCGGAAACACCATATATTTT
clone size: NA; V gene: TRBV18; J gene: TRBJ1-2; D gene: TRBD1; CDR3 protein: CASSPVAGDRMGGDYGYTF; CDR3 DNA: TGTGCCAGCTCACCAGTCGCCGGGGACAGGATGGGGGGTGACTATGGCTACACCTTC
clone size: NA; V gene: TRBV7-3; J gene: TRBJ1-1; D gene: NA; CDR3 protein: CASSLTGGRNTEAFF; CDR3 DNA: TGTGCCAGCAGCTTAACGGGAGGGAGGAACACTGAAGCTTTCTTT
clone size: NA; V gene: TRBV6-1; J gene: TRBJ1-3; D gene: NA; CDR3 protein: CASSELVAGNTIYF; CDR3 DNA: TGTGCCAGCAGTGAATTGGTAGCTGGAAACACCATATATTTT
clone size: NA; V gene: TRBV28; J gene: TRBJ1-4; D gene: NA; CDR3 protein: CASSPSGGGLGEKLFF; CDR3 DNA: TGTGCCAGCAGTCCTTCTGGCGGGGGGCTAGGAGAAAAACTGTTTTTT
clone size: NA; V gene: TRBV7-7; J gene: TRBJ2-2; D gene: NA; CDR3 protein: CASSQGSPDTGELFF; CDR3 DNA: TGTGCCAGCAGTCAGGGGTCCCCGGACACCGGGGAGCTGTTTTTT
clone size: NA; V gene: TRBV6-6; J gene: TRBJ2-7; D gene: TRBD1; CDR3 protein: CASRGQGSGSYEQYF; CDR3 DNA: TGTGCCAGCAGAGGACAGGGGTCAGGTTCCTACGAGCAGTACTTC
clone size: once; V gene: TRBV7-2; J gene: TRBJ2-3; D gene: TRBD2; CDR3 protein: CASSLVLAGADTQYF; CDR3 DNA: TGTGCCAGCAGCTTAGTCCTAGCGGGGGCAGATACGCAGTATTTT
clone size: once; V gene: TRBV7-2; J gene: TRBJ2-1; D gene: NA; CDR3 protein: CASSPRGEDNEQFF; CDR3 DNA: TGTGCCAGCAGCCCCCGAGGAGAAGACAATGAGCAGTTCTTC
clone size: NA; V gene: TRBV3-1/TRBV3-2; J gene: TRBJ2-2; D gene: NA; CDR3 protein: CASSRSGGELFF; CDR3 DNA: TGTGCCAGCAGCCGGAGTGGCGGGGAGCTGTTTTTT
clone size: NA; V gene: TRBV30; J gene: TRBJ1-4; D gene: TRBD1; CDR3 protein: CAGTGTGWEKLFF; CDR3 DNA: TGTGCCGGGACGGGGACAGGGTGGGAAAAACTGTTTTTT
clone size: NA; V gene: TRBV3-1/TRBV3-2; J gene: TRBJ2-3; D gene: TRBD2; CDR3 protein: CASSQDRILGLNTDTQYF; CDR3 DNA: TGTGCCAGCAGCCAAGATAGGATTCTGGGACTAAACACAGATACGCAGTATTTT